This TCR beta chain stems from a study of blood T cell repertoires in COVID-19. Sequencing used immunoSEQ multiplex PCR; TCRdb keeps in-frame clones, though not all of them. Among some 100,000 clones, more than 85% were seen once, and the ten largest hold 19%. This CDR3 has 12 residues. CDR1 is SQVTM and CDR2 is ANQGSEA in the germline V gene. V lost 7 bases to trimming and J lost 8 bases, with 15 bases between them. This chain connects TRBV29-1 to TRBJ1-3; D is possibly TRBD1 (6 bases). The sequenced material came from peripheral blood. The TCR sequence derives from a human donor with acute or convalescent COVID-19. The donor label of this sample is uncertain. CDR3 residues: CSATGIGDTIYF. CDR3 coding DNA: TGCAGCGCCACAGGGATCGGCGACACCATATATTTT.